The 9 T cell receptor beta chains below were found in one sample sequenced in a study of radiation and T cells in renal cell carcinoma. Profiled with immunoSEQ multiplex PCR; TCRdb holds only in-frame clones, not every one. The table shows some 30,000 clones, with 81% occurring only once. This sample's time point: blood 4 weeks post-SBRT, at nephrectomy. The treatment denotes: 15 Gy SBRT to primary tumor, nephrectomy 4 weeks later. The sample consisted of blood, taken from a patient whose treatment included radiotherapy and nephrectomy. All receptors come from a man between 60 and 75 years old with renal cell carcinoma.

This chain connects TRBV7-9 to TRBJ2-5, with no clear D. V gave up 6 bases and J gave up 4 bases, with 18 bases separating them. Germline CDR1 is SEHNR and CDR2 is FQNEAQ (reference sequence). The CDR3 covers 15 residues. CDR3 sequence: CASRGFDVVGETQYF. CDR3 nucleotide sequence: TGTGCCAGCAGGGGTTTCGACGTCGTCGGAGAGACCCAGTACTTC.

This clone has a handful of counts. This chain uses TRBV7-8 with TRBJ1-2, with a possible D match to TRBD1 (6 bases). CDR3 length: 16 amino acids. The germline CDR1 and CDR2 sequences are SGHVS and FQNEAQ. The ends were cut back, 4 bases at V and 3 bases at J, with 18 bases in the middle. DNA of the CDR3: TGTGCCAGCAGCTCCTTTTACAGGGTGGGGTACTATGGCTACACCTTC. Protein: CASSSFYRVGYYGYTF.

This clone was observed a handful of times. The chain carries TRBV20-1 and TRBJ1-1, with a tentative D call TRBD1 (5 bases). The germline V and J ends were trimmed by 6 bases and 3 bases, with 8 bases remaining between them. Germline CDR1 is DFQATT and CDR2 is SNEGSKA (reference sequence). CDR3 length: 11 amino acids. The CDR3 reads CSASTDTEAFF. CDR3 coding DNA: TGCAGTGCATCGACAGACACTGAAGCTTTCTTT.

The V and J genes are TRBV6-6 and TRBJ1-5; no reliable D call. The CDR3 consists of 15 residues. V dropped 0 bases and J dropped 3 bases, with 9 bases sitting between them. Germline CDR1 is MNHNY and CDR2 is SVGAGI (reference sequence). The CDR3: CASSYSPDPNQPQHF. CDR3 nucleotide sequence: TGTGCCAGCAGTTACTCACCGGACCCCAATCAGCCCCAGCATTTT.

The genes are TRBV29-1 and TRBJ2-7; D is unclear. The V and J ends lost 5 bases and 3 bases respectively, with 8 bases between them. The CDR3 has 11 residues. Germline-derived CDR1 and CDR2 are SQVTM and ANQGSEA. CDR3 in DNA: TGCAGCGTTTCAAATAGCTACGAGCAGTACTTC. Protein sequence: CSVSNSYEQYF.

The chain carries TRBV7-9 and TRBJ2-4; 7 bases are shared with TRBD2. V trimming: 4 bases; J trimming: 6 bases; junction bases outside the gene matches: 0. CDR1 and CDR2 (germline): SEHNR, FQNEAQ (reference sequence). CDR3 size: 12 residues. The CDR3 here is CASSWEGNIQYF. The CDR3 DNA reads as TGTGCCAGCAGCTGGGAGGGAAACATTCAGTACTTC.

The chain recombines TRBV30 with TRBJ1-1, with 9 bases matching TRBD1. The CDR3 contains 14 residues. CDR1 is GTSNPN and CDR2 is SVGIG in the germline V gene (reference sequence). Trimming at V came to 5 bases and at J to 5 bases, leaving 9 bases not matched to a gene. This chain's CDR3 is CAWGGWTGDTEAFF. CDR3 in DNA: TGTGCCTGGGGCGGGTGGACAGGGGATACTGAAGCTTTCTTT. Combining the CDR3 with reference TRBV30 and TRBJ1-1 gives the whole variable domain SQTIHQWPATLVQPVGSPLSLECTVEGTSNPNLYWYRQAAGRGLQLLFYSVGIGQISSEVPQNLSASRPQDRQFILSSKKLLLSDSGFYLCAWGGWTGDTEAFFGQGTRLTVV.

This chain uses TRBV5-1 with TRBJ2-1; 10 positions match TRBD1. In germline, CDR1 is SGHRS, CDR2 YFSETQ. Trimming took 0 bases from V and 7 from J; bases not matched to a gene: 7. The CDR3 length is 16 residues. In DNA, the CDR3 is TGCGCCAGCAGCTTGGGGACCGGGACAGGGGTAAATGAGCAGTTCTTC. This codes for CASSLGTGTGVNEQFF.

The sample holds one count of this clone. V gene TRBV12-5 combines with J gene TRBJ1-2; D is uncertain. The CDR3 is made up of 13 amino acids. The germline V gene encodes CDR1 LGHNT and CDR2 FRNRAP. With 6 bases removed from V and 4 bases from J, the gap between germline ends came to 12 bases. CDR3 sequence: CASGPGSFYGYTF. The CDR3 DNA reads TGTGCTAGTGGACCCGGGAGTTTCTATGGCTACACCTTC.